This T cell receptor (beta chain) derives from a study of blood T cell repertoires in COVID-19. Study summary: Sites in the United States, Italy and Spain provided acute and convalescent COVID-19 samples. The analysed material was cDNA or gDNA that came from T cells, B-cell-depleted T cells, or PBMCs.

CDR3 length: 15 residues. The V and J ends lost 5 bases and 4 bases, in that order; junction bases with no gene match: 7. Germline V gene data show CDR1 as MGHDK and CDR2 as SYGVNS. The authors' processing: From reference gene primer amplification, estimates of nucleated cell counts were derived. The table came from immunoSEQ multiplex PCR; TCRdb's copy has only in-frame clones and leaves some out. Clone size and V and J calls were adopted from that table, with D and trimming inferred from the DNA. The sample records some 35,000 clones, about 87% being singletons. The sequenced sample consisted of peripheral blood. The clonotype comes from a man aged 55-75 years with active COVID-19. The V and J genes are TRBV25-1 and TRBJ1-4; 7 bases line up with TRBD1. The CDR3 protein is CASSKVGQLNEKLFF. CDR3 DNA: TGTGCCAGCAGTAAAGTGGGACAGCTTAATGAAAAACTGTTTTTT.